The T cell receptor beta chain described here comes from a study of T cell responses to AZD1222 COVID-19 vaccine. The germline CDR1 and CDR2 sequences are MNHEY and SVGAGI. This CDR3 comprises 13 residues. The V gene lost 6 bases and the J gene lost 3 bases, with 12 bases spanning the gap. Notes on this clone: The target antigen is unknown.

Libraries were prepared by immunoSEQ multiplex PCR; TCRdb keeps only in-frame clonotypes and omits some of them. Of 200,000 or so clones listed, approximately 93% were seen once; the top ten hold approximately 1%. General study points: Spike-specific TCRs gained breadth and depth after people received two AZD1222 doses. Most donors were white British, females outnumbered males, and clonal diversity was possibly underestimated.

The receptor was derived from an adult who received the AZD1222 COVID-19 vaccine. Here the sequenced sample was peripheral blood, taken 28 days after the second AZD1222 dose. The rearrangement uses TRBV6-5 and TRBJ2-7; D could derive from TRBD1 or TRBD2 (5 bases each). The CDR3 is CASSRDGLYEQYF. The CDR3 DNA reads TGTGCCAGCAGCCGGGACGGACTCTACGAGCAGTACTTC.